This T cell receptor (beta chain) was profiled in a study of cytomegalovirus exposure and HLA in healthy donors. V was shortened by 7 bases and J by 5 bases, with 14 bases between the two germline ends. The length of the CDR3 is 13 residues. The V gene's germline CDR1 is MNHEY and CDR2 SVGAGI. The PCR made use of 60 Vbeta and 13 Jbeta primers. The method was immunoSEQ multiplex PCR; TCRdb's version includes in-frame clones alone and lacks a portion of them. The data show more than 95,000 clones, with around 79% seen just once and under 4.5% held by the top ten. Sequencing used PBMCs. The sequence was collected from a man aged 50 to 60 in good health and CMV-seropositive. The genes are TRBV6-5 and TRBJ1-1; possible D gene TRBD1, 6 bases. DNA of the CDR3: TGTGCCAGCACCCTCGGCAGGGGTACTGAAGCTTTCTTT. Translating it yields CASTLGRGTEAFF.